These 5 T cell receptor beta chains were all obtained from the same sample, sequenced in a study of shared clonotypes between healthy human individuals. CD45RO-negative cells were positively selected for CCR7, leaving out terminally differentiated effector memory CD45RA+ cells. TCRdb's table, derived via immunoSEQ multiplex PCR, lists solely in-frame clones and lacks some. The sample lists 600,000 or so clones, more than 95% seen once, with less than 0.35% in the top ten. Sequencing was performed on naive CD8+ T cells sorted from blood. Receptors originate from a young man in good health.

CDR3 sequence (DNA): TGTGCCAGCACTCAAGGGAGAGGACAGCAAGAGACCCAGTACTTC. Protein sequence: CASTQGRGQQETQYF. The chain joins TRBV11-2 to TRBJ2-5; D possibly corresponds to TRBD1 (6 bases). CDR3 length: 15 amino acids. CDR1 is SGHAT and CDR2 is FQNNGV in the germline V gene. V was pared by 7 bases and J by 2 bases, with 17 bases between.

This rearrangement joins TRBV6-5 to TRBJ2-2, with D perhaps matching TRBD1 (5 bases). This CDR3 is 13 amino acids long. The V gene's germline CDR1 is MNHEY and CDR2 SVGAGI. V gave up 2 bases and J gave up 6 bases, with 7 bases separating them. In nucleotides, the CDR3 is TGTGCCAGCAGTTACGGGGCCGCCGGGGAGCTGTTTTTT. This gives the protein CASSYGAAGELFF.

The chain has TRBV5-4 and TRBJ1-2; 7 nucleotides match TRBD1. The V segment lost 5 bases and the J segment 2 bases; nucleotides outside the gene matches: 6. Germline CDR1 reads SGHNT; CDR2 reads YYREEE (reference sequence). This CDR3 contains 14 residues. The CDR3 sequence is CASRRTGENYGYTF. CDR3 bases: TGTGCCAGCAGGCGGACAGGAGAGAACTATGGCTACACCTTC.

The V and J genes are TRBV11-2 and TRBJ2-1; D gene uncertain. Germline values: CDR1 SGHAT, CDR2 FQNNGV. Trimming stripped 5 bases from V and 12 bases from J, with 20 bases between. CDR3 length: 14 amino acids. CDR3 loop: CASSRYLRTEWQFF. CDR3 DNA: TGTGCCAGCAGCCGCTATTTGAGGACCGAGTGGCAGTTCTTC. The whole variable domain, remainder taken from reference TRBV11-2 and TRBJ2-1, is EAGVAQSPRYKIIEKRQSVAFWCNPISGHATLYWYQQILGQGPKLLIQFQNNGVVDDSQLPKDRFSAERLKGVDSTLKIQPAKLEDSAVYLCASSRYLRTEWQFFGPGTRLTVL.

The genes are TRBV4-1 and TRBJ1-3, with TRBD1 matching 10 bases. Unmatched junction bases numbered 11, after V lost 4 bases and J lost 2 bases. Germline lookup yields CDR1 MGHRA and CDR2 YSYEKL. CDR3 length: 18 residues. CDR3 sequence (DNA): TGCGCCAGCAGCCCCCGGGACAGGGGTGCACTGGCTGGAAACACCATATATTTT. This codes for CASSPRDRGALAGNTIYF.